One sample yielded the 31 T cell receptor beta chains listed below, sequenced in a study of shared clonotypes between healthy human individuals. TCRdb's table, derived via immunoSEQ multiplex PCR, lists solely in-frame clones and lacks some. The sample holds approximately 1.4 million clones; approximately 98% are singletons and the top ten take roughly 0.4%. The material sequenced was naive CD4+ T cells sorted from blood. Subset: CD45RA+ positively selected. The origin of the receptors is a man aged 30 to 39 in good health.

This clone came up once. This chain links TRBV15 with TRBJ2-5; no definite D call. This CDR3 comprises 13 residues. Trimming shortened V by 5 bases and J by 2 bases, and 9 bases separated the two germline ends. Germline V gives CDR1 LNHNV, CDR2 YYDKDF (reference sequence). The CDR3 reads CATSPGWQETQYF. The CDR3 bases are TGTGCCACCAGCCCGGGTTGGCAAGAGACCCAGTACTTC.

In this sample, this clone turned up once. The gene calls are TRBV19 and TRBJ2-7; tentative D call: TRBD1 (5 bases). The CDR3 sequence is 14 residues long. CDR1 is LNHDA and CDR2 is SQIVND in the germline V gene (reference sequence). The V and J ends lost 3 bases and 8 bases respectively, with 17 bases between them. The CDR3 spells CASSITGDTIKQYF. CDR3 nucleotides: TGTGCCAGTAGTATTACAGGAGACACTATTAAGCAGTACTTC. Combining the CDR3 with reference TRBV19 and TRBJ2-7 gives the whole variable domain DGGITQSPKYLFRKEGQNVTLSCEQNLNHDAMYWYRQDPGQGLRLIYYSQIVNDFQKGDIAEGYSVSREKKESFPLTVTSAQKNPTAFYLCASSITGDTIKQYFGPGTRLTVT.

V is TRBV15 and J is TRBJ1-2; TRBD1 agrees at 8 bases. Germline CDR1 LNHNV, CDR2 YYDKDF (reference sequence). V shed 3 bases and J 6 bases; nucleotides not matched to a gene: 12. CDR3 size: 16 residues. The CDR3 bases are TGTGCCACCAGCAGGGATGGGACAGGCACTGCCAATGGCTACACCTTC. Translated: CATSRDGTGTANGYTF. Looking up the rest from reference TRBV15 and TRBJ1-2 gives the full variable domain: DAMVIQNPRYQVTQFGKPVTLSCSQTLNHNVMYWYQQKSSQAPKLLFHYYDKDFNNEADTPDNFQSRRPNTSFCFLDIRSPGLGDTAMYLCATSRDGTGTANGYTFGSGTRLTVV.

This chain links TRBV28 with TRBJ2-7, with D maybe TRBD1 (6 bases). V dropped 2 bases and J dropped 0 bases, with 11 bases sitting between them. The germline CDR1 and CDR2 sequences are MDHEN and SYDVKM. This CDR3 has 15 amino acids. The CDR3 reads CASSLEQGYSYEQYF. In DNA form, the CDR3 reads TGTGCCAGCAGTTTAGAACAGGGCTACTCCTACGAGCAGTACTTC.

The V gene is TRBV9, the J gene TRBJ2-7, with D unresolved. Looked up from germline, CDR1 is SGDLS and CDR2 is YYNGEE. V was trimmed by 3 bases and J by 3 bases, leaving 10 bases between them. This CDR3 is built from 13 residues. The CDR3 region has the DNA TGTGCCAGCAGCGACGGGTCCTACTACGAGCAGTACTTC. It encodes CASSDGSYYEQYF.

This sequence joins TRBV18 and TRBJ2-3, with 16 nucleotides matching TRBD2. Germline CDR1 is KGHSH and CDR2 is LQKENI. J was trimmed by 7 bases and V by 1 base; bases with no gene match: 17. The CDR3 has 21 amino acids. CDR3 coding DNA: TGTGCCAGCTCACCACTTGGCACCGGGACTAGCGGGAGGGCCAGGACGAATACGCAGTATTTT. This gives the protein CASSPLGTGTSGRARTNTQYF.

The V call is TRBV7-9, the J call TRBJ2-1, with TRBD2 identical over 9 bases. CDR3 length equals 12 residues. The V gene end was trimmed by 3 bases and the J gene end by 15 bases; junction bases not matched to a gene: 6. In germline, CDR1 is SEHNR, CDR2 FQNEAQ (reference sequence). The CDR3 nucleotides are TGTGCCAGCAGCTTTACTAGCGGGCAATTGTTCTTC. Protein sequence: CASSFTSGQLFF.

The chain recombines TRBV28 with TRBJ1-1; D remains ambiguous. The V gene's germline CDR1 is MDHEN and CDR2 SYDVKM. V gave up 7 bases and J gave up 8 bases, with 14 bases separating them. This CDR3 has 12 residues. CDR3 bases: TGTGCCAGCACCGGGGTCTTGGGGGAAGCTTTCTTT. Its protein is CASTGVLGEAFF.

This rearrangement joins TRBV2 to TRBJ1-5; D is unresolved. CDR1 is SNHLY, CDR2 FYNNEI, per germline. The V gene lost 4 bases and the J gene lost 4 bases, with 8 bases spanning the gap. CDR3 length equals 13 residues. CDR3 sequence (DNA): TGTGCCAGCAGTGTACCTCGAAATCAGCCCCAGCATTTT. This codes for CASSVPRNQPQHF.

On this clone itself: Other DNA sequences from this sample encode an identical CDR3 as well. The CDR3, as DNA: TGCAGTGCCCCACGGAACAATGAGCAGTTCTTC. Translated, it gives CSAPRNNEQFF. The chain uses TRBV20-1 and TRBJ2-1, with D hard to call. The CDR3 loop spans 11 amino acids. Germline assignment: CDR1 DFQATT and CDR2 SNEGSKA (reference sequence). Trimming stripped 6 bases from V and 5 bases from J, with 8 bases between.

This sequence joins TRBV5-6 and TRBJ2-1; 13 nucleotides match TRBD2. With V trimmed by 4 bases and J by 8 bases, 15 bases remained unmatched. Per the germline V gene, CDR1 is SGHDT and CDR2 is YYEEEE. The CDR3 contains 18 residues. The CDR3 coding sequence is TGTGCCAGCAGCCTAAACCCCTTCGGGACTAGCGGGACGGATGAGCAGTTCTTC. Translated, it gives CASSLNPFGTSGTDEQFF.

The rearrangement joins TRBV7-6 to TRBJ2-3; perhaps TRBD2 as D (5 bases). The V gene's germline CDR1 is SGHVS and CDR2 FNYEAQ. The CDR3 is 15 residues long. With 1 base removed from V and 3 bases from J, the gap between germline ends came to 11 bases. DNA of the CDR3: TGTGCCAGCAGCTTAGACGGGGTCGGGACAGATACGCAGTATTTT. This gives the protein CASSLDGVGTDTQYF.

In this sample, this clone turned up once. The V gene is TRBV5-1, the J gene TRBJ2-3; 11 bases map to TRBD1. Trimming removed 0 bases from V and 5 bases from J; junction bases left unmatched: 2. This CDR3 has 15 amino acids. From germline, CDR1 is SGHRS and CDR2 YFSETQ. The CDR3 region has the DNA TGCGCCAGCAGCTTGGGGGACAGGGGGAGAGATACGCAGTATTTT. Encoded protein: CASSLGDRGRDTQYF.

The V gene is TRBV6-1, the J gene TRBJ2-5; a weak D match, TRBD1 (6 bases). The V gene's germline CDR1 is MNHNS and CDR2 SASEGT. The V end lost 4 bases, the J end lost 5 bases, and 14 bases lay between the germline ends. This CDR3 has 14 amino acids. CDR3 nucleotides: TGTGCCAGCAGTGGGAAAACAGGGTACGAGACCCAGTACTTC. It codes for CASSGKTGYETQYF.

The rearrangement links TRBV5-1 to TRBJ2-2; 9 nucleotides match TRBD1. The V segment lost 1 base and the J segment 2 bases; nucleotides outside the gene matches: 9. This CDR3 has 18 amino acids. Germline CDR1 SGHRS, CDR2 YFSETQ. CDR3 coding DNA: TGCGCCAGCAGCTTGCATGGACAGGGGTTCTCTAACACCGGGGAGCTGTTTTTT. The encoded protein is CASSLHGQGFSNTGELFF.

V and J are TRBV21-1 and TRBJ2-3. TRBV21-1 constitutes a pseudogene. The CDR3 loop spans 14 amino acids. The CDR3 bases are TGTGCCAGCAGCAAAGCAGGGTTACGAGATACGCAGTATTTT. This sequence encodes CASSKAGLRDTQYF.

This clone was detected once. The CDR3 protein is CASSLALGTQYF. The CDR3 DNA is TGTGCCAGCAGCTTGGCCCTGGGGACCCAGTACTTC. The chain has TRBV5-6 and TRBJ2-5; the D is unclear. The CDR3 loop spans 12 amino acids. Germline V gene lookup returns CDR1 SGHDT and CDR2 YYEEEE. Trimming removed 0 bases from V and 7 bases from J, with 7 bases in between.

The chain has TRBV6-1 and TRBJ2-7, with 7 bases that match TRBD1. CDR1 is MNHNS and CDR2 is SASEGT in the germline V gene. The J segment lost 2 bases and the V segment lost 5 bases, leaving 9 bases of the junction unmatched. The CDR3 loop spans 15 amino acids. CDR3 nucleotide sequence: TGTGCCAGCAGTTTCCCCACGGACAGGACCTACGAGCAGTACTTC. Translation: CASSFPTDRTYEQYF.

This clone appeared once. V and J are TRBV28 and TRBJ2-3; D gene ambiguous. Germline V gene lookup returns CDR1 MDHEN and CDR2 SYDVKM. Trimming stripped 6 bases from V and 2 bases from J, with 15 bases between. The CDR3 contains 15 residues. CDR3 residues: CASSPTDKITDTQYF. The CDR3 DNA sequence: TGTGCCAGCAGCCCAACAGACAAAATCACAGATACGCAGTATTTT. Drawing the rest from reference TRBV28 and TRBJ2-3, the complete variable domain is DVKVTQSSRYLVKRTGEKVFLECVQDMDHENMFWYRQDPGLGLRLIYFSYDVKMKEKGDIPEGYSVSREKKERFSLILESASTNQTSMYLCASSPTDKITDTQYFGPGTRLTVL.

This clone was recorded only once. The identical CDR3 is also encoded by other nucleotide sequences in the sample. This chain links TRBV5-1 with TRBJ2-3; D is possibly TRBD2 (5 bases). V lost 4 bases and J 2 bases, leaving 8 bases between the germline ends. CDR1 is SGHRS, CDR2 YFSETQ, per germline. The CDR3 is made up of 13 amino acids. The CDR3 region is CASSLGLTDTQYF. CDR3 DNA sequence: TGCGCCAGCAGCCTCGGACTCACAGATACGCAGTATTTT.

The rearrangement uses TRBV5-1 and TRBJ2-2; weak D call: TRBD2 (6 bases). Trimming stripped 0 bases from V and 4 bases from J, with 13 bases between. CDR3 length equals 16 residues. The V gene's germline CDR1 is SGHRS and CDR2 YFSETQ. CDR3: CASSLERSGSTGELFF. The CDR3 coding sequence is TGCGCCAGCAGCTTGGAGCGGTCCGGGAGCACCGGGGAGCTGTTTTTT.

The gene calls are TRBV15 and TRBJ1-5, with TRBD1 matching 11 bases. The CDR3 totals 17 residues. Germline V gene lookup returns CDR1 LNHNV and CDR2 YYDKDF (reference sequence). Trimming cost V 2 bases and J 6 bases; bases outside gene matches: 9. CDR3 DNA: TGTGCCACCAGCAGATACCAATCCGGGACAGGGGGTCAGCCCCAGCATTTT. This sequence encodes CATSRYQSGTGGQPQHF.

The chain combines TRBV10-2 with TRBJ2-1; the D call may be TRBD1 or TRBD2 (5 bases each). V was pared by 7 bases and J by 1 base, with 14 bases between. Germline V lookup: CDR1 WSHSY, CDR2 SAAADI. The length of the CDR3 is 15 residues. CDR3 sequence: CASTHGTQSYNEQFF. The CDR3 bases are TGCGCCAGCACGCATGGGACCCAGTCCTACAATGAGCAGTTCTTC.

The rearrangement links TRBV18 to TRBJ2-2, with D perhaps assigned TRBD1 or TRBD2 (5 bases each). There are 15 residues in the CDR3. CDR1 and CDR2 (germline): KGHSH, LQKENI. The V gene lost 2 bases and the J gene lost 3 bases, with 10 bases spanning the gap. The CDR3 sequence: CASSPTGLDTGELFF. The CDR3 DNA reads as TGTGCCAGCTCACCAACGGGGCTTGACACCGGGGAGCTGTTTTTT.

This chain links TRBV30 with TRBJ2-7; unclear D gene. The CDR3 runs 12 residues. CDR1 and CDR2 (germline): GTSNPN, SVGIG (reference sequence). The ends were cut back, 3 bases at V and 3 bases at J, with 9 bases in the middle. The CDR3: CAWSDGLYEQYF. The CDR3 coding sequence is TGTGCCTGGAGCGACGGCCTCTACGAGCAGTACTTC. The full variable domain, in which reference TRBV30 and TRBJ2-7 provide the parts outside the CDR3, is SQTIHQWPATLVQPVGSPLSLECTVEGTSNPNLYWYRQAAGRGLQLLFYSVGIGQISSEVPQNLSASRPQDRQFILSSKKLLLSDSGFYLCAWSDGLYEQYFGPGTRLTVT.

Points on this clone: The junction shows a germline mismatch at one end, possibly a read error. The chain combines TRBV7-7 with TRBJ2-2; no definite D call. Germline V lookup: CDR1 SSHAT, CDR2 FNYEAQ (reference sequence). The CDR3 totals 12 residues. Here the CDR3 reads CASRRDTGELFF. In DNA form, the CDR3 reads TGTGCTAGCAGACGAGACACCGGGGAGCTGTTTTTT.

This sequence joins TRBV11-2 and TRBJ2-3; possible D gene TRBD1, 5 bases. The CDR3 has 17 amino acids. Between the trimmed V and J ends, which lost 5 bases and 2 bases, there was a span of 20 bases. Germline assignment: CDR1 SGHAT and CDR2 FQNNGV. The DNA of the CDR3 is TGTGCCAGCAGCACCCGTCTTAGGGGTGGTTTCACAGATACGCAGTATTTT. It encodes CASSTRLRGGFTDTQYF.

The chain has TRBV4-2 and TRBJ2-2; D gene unclear. Trimming took 1 base from V and 5 from J, leaving 11 bases between them. Germline V lookup: CDR1 LGHNA, CDR2 YNFKEQ. The CDR3 contains 15 residues. DNA for the CDR3: TGTGCCAGCAGCCAAGTCGCCGCGGTTACCGGGGAGCTGTTTTTT. This translates into CASSQVAAVTGELFF.

V is TRBV2 and J is TRBJ1-4; 8 nucleotides align to TRBD1. V shed 10 bases and J 4 bases; nucleotides not matched to a gene: 2. Germline CDR1 reads SNHLY; CDR2 reads FYNNEI. The CDR3 runs to 12 residues. CDR3 sequence (DNA): TGTGCCACGGACAGGGTTAATGAAAAACTGTTTTTT. It yields the protein CATDRVNEKLFF.

The chain joins TRBV20-1 to TRBJ2-2; the D is unclear. Germline V gene data show CDR1 as DFQATT and CDR2 as SNEGSKA (reference sequence). The CDR3 runs 11 residues. The V end lost 1 base, the J end lost 6 bases, and 3 bases lay between the germline ends. CDR3 residues: CSARVAGELFF. CDR3 nucleotides: TGCAGTGCTAGAGTTGCCGGGGAGCTGTTTTTT.

This clone was counted once. CDR3 in DNA: TGTGCTAGCACCTCCCGGGACCTCAATGAGCAGTTCTTC. Translating it yields CASTSRDLNEQFF. The rearrangement joins TRBV12-5 to TRBJ2-1, with D perhaps given as TRBD1 or TRBD2 (5 bases each). V dropped 9 bases and J dropped 6 bases, with 15 bases sitting between them. The CDR3 extends over 13 amino acids. Germline V gene lookup returns CDR1 LGHNT and CDR2 FRNRAP.